The subject of this entry is one T cell receptor beta chain. These data originate in a study of control samples from healthy donors and cancer patients. The ends lost 2 bases at V and 1 base at J; junction bases unmatched: 9. This CDR3 is built from 17 residues. Germline-derived CDR1 and CDR2 are SGDLS and YYNGEE. Generated by immunoSEQ multiplex PCR, the TCRdb table keeps only in-frame clones and is missing some. The sample holds about 120,000 clones, around 89% seen once. V gene TRBV9 combines with J gene TRBJ2-5; 9 bases agree with TRBD1. The sequencing sample was made of blood. This TCR came from a woman in her seventies in good health. CDR3 coding DNA: TGTGCCAGCAGCGTGGCCCCTCCGGGACAGGGCCAAGAGACCCAGTACTTC. Protein sequence: CASSVAPPGQGQETQYF. The full variable domain, completed using reference TRBV9 and TRBJ2-5, is DSGVTQTPKHLITATGQRVTLRCSPRSGDLSVYWYQQSLDQGLQFLIQYYNGEERAKGNILERFSAQQFPDLHSELNLSSLELGDSALYFCASSVAPPGQGQETQYFGPGTRLLVL.